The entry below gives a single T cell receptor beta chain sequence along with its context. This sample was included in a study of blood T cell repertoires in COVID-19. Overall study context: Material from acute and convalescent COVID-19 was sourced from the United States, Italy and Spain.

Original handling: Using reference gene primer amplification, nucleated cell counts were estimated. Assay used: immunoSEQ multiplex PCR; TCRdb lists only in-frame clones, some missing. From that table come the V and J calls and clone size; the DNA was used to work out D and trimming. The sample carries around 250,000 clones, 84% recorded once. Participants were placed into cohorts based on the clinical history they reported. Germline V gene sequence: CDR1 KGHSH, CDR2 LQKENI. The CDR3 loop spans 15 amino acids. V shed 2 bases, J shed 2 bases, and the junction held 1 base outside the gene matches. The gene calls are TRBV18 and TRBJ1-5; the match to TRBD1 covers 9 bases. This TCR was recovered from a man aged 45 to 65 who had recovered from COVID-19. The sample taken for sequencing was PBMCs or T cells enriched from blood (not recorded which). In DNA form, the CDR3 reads TGTGCCAGCTCACCAGACAGGGGGGGCAATCAGCCCCAGCATTTT. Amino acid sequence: CASSPDRGGNQPQHF.